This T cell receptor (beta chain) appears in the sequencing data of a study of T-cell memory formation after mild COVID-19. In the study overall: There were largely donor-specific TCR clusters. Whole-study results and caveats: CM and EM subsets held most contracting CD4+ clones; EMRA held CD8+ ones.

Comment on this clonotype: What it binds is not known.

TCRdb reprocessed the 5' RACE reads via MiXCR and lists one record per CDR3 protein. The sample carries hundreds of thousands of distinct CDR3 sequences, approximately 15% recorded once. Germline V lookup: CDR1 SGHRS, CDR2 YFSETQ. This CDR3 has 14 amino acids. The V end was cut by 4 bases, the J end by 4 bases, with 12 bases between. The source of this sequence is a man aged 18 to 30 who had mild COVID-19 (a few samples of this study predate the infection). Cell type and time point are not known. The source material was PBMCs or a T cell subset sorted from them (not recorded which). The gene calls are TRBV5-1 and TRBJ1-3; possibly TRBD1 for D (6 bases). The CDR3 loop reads CASSQQGRGNTIYF. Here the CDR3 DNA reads TGCGCCAGCAGCCAACAGGGAAGGGGAAACACCATATATTTT.